This TCR beta chain was captured in a study of blood T cell repertoires in COVID-19. Background on the study: COVID-19 samples from acute and convalescent phases originated in the United States, Italy and Spain. Sources were T cells, B-cell-depleted T cells, or PBMCs; the material itself was cDNA or gDNA.

Per the study methods: Amplified reference gene primers provided the basis for estimating nucleated cell counts. Profiling relied on immunoSEQ multiplex PCR, and the TCRdb table lists in-frame clones only, not all of them. The V and J calls and clone size were taken over from that table, and D and trimming were inferred from the DNA. Among tens of thousands of clones, more than 65% were seen once, and the ten largest hold around 28%. This CDR3 spans 15 amino acids. The germline V gene has CDR1 SNHLY and CDR2 FYNNEI. Trimming took 3 bases from V and 7 from J; bases not matched to a gene: 10. Within the sample, this clone is medium-sized.

The genes are TRBV2 and TRBJ1-2; 8 nucleotides agree with TRBD1. The receptor comes from a human donor in a cohort sampled during active COVID-19. Sample: peripheral blood. CDR3 sequence: CASSEVDRGLSGYTF. The CDR3 DNA reads as TGTGCCAGCAGTGAGGTCGACAGGGGATTATCTGGCTACACCTTC.